This T cell receptor beta chain comes out of a study of T cell repertoires in cytomegalovirus infection. Overall study context: It was the public TCR beta signatures that indicated both CMV infection and matching HLA type. Study-level points and caveats: Carriage of CMV together with the relevant HLA was identifiable through cumulative public TCR beta family frequency.

As regards this clonotype: What it binds is unknown.

TCRdb ran MiXCR on the reads and lists one entry per CDR3 protein. The data show approximately 590,000 distinct CDR3 sequences, over 35% seen once. This TCR came from a human donor in good health (CMV status not recorded). Some clones in this sample may be carry-over from other donors' samples. The sequenced sample was cultured PBMCs, obtained from culture after CMV antigen stimulation.

The CDR3 spells CSASISGGESSYEQYF. CDR3 nucleotide sequence: TGCAGTGCTAGTATAAGCGGGGGGGAGAGCTCCTACGAGCAGTACTTC. The chain carries TRBV20-1 and TRBJ2-7; TRBD2 agrees at 10 bases. CDR1 and CDR2 (germline): DFQATT, SNEGSKA (reference sequence). The V gene end was trimmed by 3 bases and the J gene end by 0 bases; junction bases not matched to a gene: 8. This CDR3 is 16 amino acids long.